This T cell receptor beta chain originates from a study of graft-versus-host responses after intestinal transplantation. Overall study: Each recipient received anti-thymocyte globulin induction, then tacrolimus and steroids for approximately 3 years.

The repertoire was sequenced with immunoSEQ multiplex PCR; TCRdb's copy has only in-frame clones and lacks some. Of 86,000 or so clones listed, 85% to 95% are singletons. General study results and limits: Allograft graft-versus-host to host-versus-graft clonal ratios ran high in patients with graft-donor T cell macrochimerism.

As to this clone: No antigen is known for it.

The clonotype comes from a human donor who received an intestinal transplant. The specimen comprised unstimulated CD8+ T cells sorted from spleen or lymph node cells, sampled before intestinal transplant.

The CDR3 is CASSQAGGSYEQYF. CDR3 in DNA: TGCGCCAGCAGCCAAGCCGGGGGGTCCTACGAGCAGTACTTC. This rearrangement joins TRBV4-1 to TRBJ2-7; 7 bases are a match to TRBD2. Germline values: CDR1 MGHRA, CDR2 YSYEKL. V lost 1 base, J lost 1 base, and 1 base stayed unmatched. This CDR3 has 14 residues.